This TCR beta chain is from a study of PD-1 blockade in classical Hodgkin lymphoma. Across the study: A 3 mg/kg intravenous dose of nivolumab was received by patients every 2 weeks. Overall study findings and caveats: What caused the repertoire differences, perhaps disease activity or prior therapy, remains undefined. Complete responders showed a baseline diversity that resembled the diversity of newly diagnosed patients. Relative to healthy donors, newly diagnosed patients reportedly had lower baseline TCR diversity, which was reported as lower still in relapsed/refractory patients.

As to this clone: Its antigen remains unidentified.

Every patient experienced relapse after autologous stem cell transplantation, and brentuximab vedotin exposure varied. Profiling relied on immunoSEQ multiplex PCR, and the TCRdb table lists in-frame clones only, not all of them. Of approximately 43,000 clones listed, 85% to 90% are singletons. The specimen was peripheral blood mononuclear cells (PBMCs), collected before the second cycle of nivolumab. The TCR sequence derives from a human donor with classical Hodgkin lymphoma.

The CDR3 sequence: CASSLEANTGELFF. The CDR3 nucleotides read TGTGCCAGCAGCTTGGAGGCGAACACCGGGGAGCTGTTTTTT. The rearrangement joins TRBV5-4 to TRBJ2-2; no clear D gene. The V end was cut by 0 bases, the J end by 0 bases, with 3 bases between. Germline CDR1 reads SGHNT; CDR2 reads YYREEE (reference sequence). The CDR3 sequence is 14 residues long.